The next 12 T cell receptor beta chains were all read from a single sample in a study of a mutant IDH1 vaccine in newly diagnosed glioma. Their antigens are not known. The table came from immunoSEQ multiplex PCR; TCRdb's copy has only in-frame clones and leaves some out. The repertoire holds about 40,000 clones, roughly 92% seen once, with 2% to 3% in the top ten. Time point described: week 5, during vaccination. All doses held 300 ug of mutant IDH1 20-mer peptide, with topical imiquimod. The material sequenced was PBMCs, taken from a glioma patient whose treatment included an IDH1 peptide vaccine. All receptors derive from a man over 45 with glioma.

This clone was detected once. The chain combines TRBV7-2 with TRBJ1-2; unclear D gene. The CDR3 runs 13 residues. V was pared by 5 bases and J by 8 bases, with 15 bases between. CDR1 and CDR2 (germline): SGHTA, FQGNSA. CDR3 sequence (DNA): TGTGCCAGCAGCCGAATTCGGATGGGAGGCTACACCTTC. It yields the protein CASSRIRMGGYTF.

The rearrangement uses TRBV6-5 and TRBJ2-3; D may be TRBD1 (5 bases). The V end lost 5 bases, the J end lost 3 bases, and 15 bases lay between the germline ends. The germline V gene has CDR1 MNHEY and CDR2 SVGAGI. This CDR3 region has 15 residues. CDR3 region: CASSPRLRQTDTQYF. CDR3 nucleotide sequence: TGTGCCAGCAGTCCCCGCCTGAGACAGACAGATACGCAGTATTTT.

The CDR3, as DNA: TGTGCCAGCAGCTTTCAGGGGGAACTGTCCTACGAGCAGTACTTC. It translates to CASSFQGELSYEQYF. This chain links TRBV9 with TRBJ2-7; 7 bases align to TRBD1. This CDR3 comprises 15 residues. Germline CDR1 reads SGDLS; CDR2 reads YYNGEE. Unmatched junction bases numbered 8, after V lost 4 bases and J lost 1 base.

The DNA for the CDR3 is TGTGCCAGCAGCCGTGACAGGGAGTCCGGGGAGCTGTTTTTT. The encoded protein is CASSRDRESGELFF. This chain uses TRBV5-4 with TRBJ2-2; 7 nucleotides agree with TRBD1. The V gene's germline CDR1 is SGHNT and CDR2 YYREEE (reference sequence). The trim removed 4 bases at V and 6 bases at J, leaving 6 bases unmatched. CDR3 size: 14 residues.

This rearrangement joins TRBV19 to TRBJ1-2, with 7 bases matching TRBD1. The J segment lost 2 bases and the V segment lost 8 bases, leaving 2 bases of the junction unmatched. The CDR3 sequence is 12 residues long. CDR1 and CDR2 from the germline V gene are LNHDA and SQIVND (reference sequence). DNA of the CDR3: TGTGCCAGTTGGACAGGAAACTATGGCTACACCTTC. Residues: CASWTGNYGYTF.

The chain employs TRBV10-2 and TRBJ2-7; a possible D gene is TRBD1 (5 bases). CDR1 is WSHSY, CDR2 SAAADI, per germline. The length of the CDR3 is 15 residues. Trimming took 6 bases from V and 5 from J, leaving 20 bases between them. The CDR3 here is CASSLRKGVRDEQYF. The CDR3 DNA follows: TGCGCCAGCAGCCTGCGAAAAGGGGTCCGGGACGAGCAGTACTTC.

The rearrangement links TRBV28 to TRBJ1-1, with TRBD1 matching over 9 bases. The CDR3 extends over 12 amino acids. With 6 bases clipped from V and 4 bases from J, the junction kept 0 bases outside the gene matches. CDR1 is MDHEN and CDR2 is SYDVKM in the germline V gene. The CDR3 loop reads CASRTGGTEAFF. In DNA, the CDR3 is TGTGCCAGCAGGACAGGGGGCACTGAAGCTTTCTTT.

The chain recombines TRBV30 with TRBJ1-5, with D unresolved. The germline V gene has CDR1 GTSNPN and CDR2 SVGIG (reference sequence). Trimming cost V 0 bases and J 4 bases, with 7 bases left between them. The CDR3 runs to 13 residues. CDR3 protein: CAWSVHRNQPQHF. The CDR3 nucleotides read TGTGCCTGGAGTGTTCACCGGAATCAGCCCCAGCATTTT. Drawing the rest from reference TRBV30 and TRBJ1-5, the complete variable domain is SQTIHQWPATLVQPVGSPLSLECTVEGTSNPNLYWYRQAAGRGLQLLFYSVGIGQISSEVPQNLSASRPQDRQFILSSKKLLLSDSGFYLCAWSVHRNQPQHFGDGTRLSIL.

This clone was found once. This chain links TRBV6-4 with TRBJ2-1; 11 positions match TRBD2. This CDR3 comprises 15 residues. V shed 2 bases and J 3 bases; nucleotides not matched to a gene: 0. Germline V CDR1 and CDR2: MRHNA, SNTAGT. CDR3: CASSDTSGSYNEQFF. The CDR3 DNA reads as TGTGCCAGCAGTGACACTAGCGGGAGCTACAATGAGCAGTTCTTC.

The chain links TRBV7-2 to TRBJ2-7, with 9 bases lining up with TRBD2. From germline, CDR1 is SGHTA and CDR2 FQGNSA. V shed 2 bases, J shed 2 bases, and the junction held 4 bases outside the gene matches. The CDR3 length is 15 residues. CDR3 DNA: TGTGCCAGCAGCTTAAGCCTAGCGGGGCCCTACGAGCAGTACTTC. Translating it yields CASSLSLAGPYEQYF.

The count of this clone is one. The rearrangement joins TRBV6-6 to TRBJ1-1; TRBD1 agrees at 8 bases. CDR1 MNHNY and CDR2 SVGAGI come from the germline V gene (reference sequence). The trim removed 6 bases at V and 6 bases at J, leaving 3 bases unmatched. This CDR3 contains 12 residues. The CDR3: CASRLQGAEAFF. CDR3 bases: TGTGCCAGCAGGCTACAGGGGGCTGAAGCTTTCTTT.

This chain uses TRBV10-2 with TRBJ2-1, with 11 bases identical to TRBD2. Germline V gives CDR1 WSHSY, CDR2 SAAADI. The V gene end was trimmed by 5 bases and the J gene end by 3 bases; junction bases not matched to a gene: 3. The CDR3 is 15 residues long. In DNA form, the CDR3 reads TGCGCCAGCAGTTTAGCGGGGGGGGGCTACAATGAGCAGTTCTTC. This sequence encodes CASSLAGGGYNEQFF.